The clone carrying this T cell receptor (beta chain) has only a few counts. Graft samples were processed, releasing intraepithelial and lamina propria lymphocytes. Assay: immunoSEQ multiplex PCR; the TCRdb copy retains only in-frame clones and omits some. Of 9,500 to 10,000 clones detected, around 84% appear once; the ten largest clones hold approximately 25%. The record originates from a study of graft-versus-host responses after intestinal transplantation. Trimming left V 8 bases short and J 9 bases short, with 23 bases between. The CDR3 is made up of 15 amino acids. Germline CDR1 and CDR2: KGHSH and LQKENI.

The chain recombines TRBV18 with TRBJ2-1; D possibly corresponds to TRBD2 (6 bases). The receptor was derived from a human patient who received an intestinal transplant, so some T cells may come from the graft donor. This specimen consisted of ileum tissue, obtained 500 to 550 days after intestinal transplant. The CDR3 reads CASTSTRATGGEQFF. The CDR3 DNA follows: TGTGCCAGCACCTCGACTAGGGCCACCGGGGGTGAGCAGTTCTTC.